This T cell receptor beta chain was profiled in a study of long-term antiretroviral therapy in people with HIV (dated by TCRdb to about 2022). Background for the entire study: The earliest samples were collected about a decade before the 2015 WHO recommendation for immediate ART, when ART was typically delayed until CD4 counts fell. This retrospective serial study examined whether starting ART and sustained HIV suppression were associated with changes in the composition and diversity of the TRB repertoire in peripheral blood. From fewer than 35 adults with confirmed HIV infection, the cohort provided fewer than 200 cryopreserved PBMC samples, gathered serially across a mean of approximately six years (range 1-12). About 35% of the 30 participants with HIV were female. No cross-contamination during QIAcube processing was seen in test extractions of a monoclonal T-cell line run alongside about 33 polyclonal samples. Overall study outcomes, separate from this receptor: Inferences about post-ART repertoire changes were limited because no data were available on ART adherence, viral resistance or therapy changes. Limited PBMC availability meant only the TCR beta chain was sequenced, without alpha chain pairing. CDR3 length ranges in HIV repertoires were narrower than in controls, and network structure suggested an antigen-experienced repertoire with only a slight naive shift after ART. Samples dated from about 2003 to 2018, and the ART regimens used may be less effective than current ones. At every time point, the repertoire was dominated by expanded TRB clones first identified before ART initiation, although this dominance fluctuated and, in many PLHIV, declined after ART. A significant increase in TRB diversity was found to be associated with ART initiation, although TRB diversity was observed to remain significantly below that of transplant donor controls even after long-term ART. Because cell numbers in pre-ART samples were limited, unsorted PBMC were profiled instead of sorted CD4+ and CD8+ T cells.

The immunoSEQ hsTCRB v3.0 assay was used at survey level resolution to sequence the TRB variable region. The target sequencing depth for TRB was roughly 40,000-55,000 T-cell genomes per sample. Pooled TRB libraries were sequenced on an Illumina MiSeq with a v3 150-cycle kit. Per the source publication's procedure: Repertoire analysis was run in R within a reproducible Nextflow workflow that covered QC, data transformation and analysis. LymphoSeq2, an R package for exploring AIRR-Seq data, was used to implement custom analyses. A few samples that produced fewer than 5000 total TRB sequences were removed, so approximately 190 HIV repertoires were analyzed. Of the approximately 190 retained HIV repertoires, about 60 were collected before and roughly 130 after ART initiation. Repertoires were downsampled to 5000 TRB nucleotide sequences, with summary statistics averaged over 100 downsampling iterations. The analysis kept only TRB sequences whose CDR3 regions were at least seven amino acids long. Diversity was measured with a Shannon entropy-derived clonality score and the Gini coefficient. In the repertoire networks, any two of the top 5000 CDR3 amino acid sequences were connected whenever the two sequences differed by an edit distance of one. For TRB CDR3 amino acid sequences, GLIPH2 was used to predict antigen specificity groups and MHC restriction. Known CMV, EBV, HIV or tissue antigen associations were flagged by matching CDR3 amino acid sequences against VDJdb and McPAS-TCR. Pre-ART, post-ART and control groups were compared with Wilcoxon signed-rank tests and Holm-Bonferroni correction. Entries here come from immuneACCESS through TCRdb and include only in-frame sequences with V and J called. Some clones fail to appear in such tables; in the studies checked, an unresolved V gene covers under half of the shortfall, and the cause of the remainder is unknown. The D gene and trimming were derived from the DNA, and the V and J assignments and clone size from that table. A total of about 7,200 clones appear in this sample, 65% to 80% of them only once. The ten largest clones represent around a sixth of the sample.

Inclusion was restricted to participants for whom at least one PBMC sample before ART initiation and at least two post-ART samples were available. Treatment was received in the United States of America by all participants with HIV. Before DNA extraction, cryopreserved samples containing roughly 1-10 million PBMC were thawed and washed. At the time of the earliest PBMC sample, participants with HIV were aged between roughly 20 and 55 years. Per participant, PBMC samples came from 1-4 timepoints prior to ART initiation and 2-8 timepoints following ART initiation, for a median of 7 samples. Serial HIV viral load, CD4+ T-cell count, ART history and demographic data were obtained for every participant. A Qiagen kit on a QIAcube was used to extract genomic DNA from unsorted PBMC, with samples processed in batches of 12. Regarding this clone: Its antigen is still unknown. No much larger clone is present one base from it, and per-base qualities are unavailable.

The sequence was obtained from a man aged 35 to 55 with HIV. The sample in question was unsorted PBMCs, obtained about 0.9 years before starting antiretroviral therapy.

At the DNA level, the sequence is TGTGCCATCTCCCGGGAGCGGGGGGGCCGGGAGACCCAGTACTTC. Its coded protein is CAISRERGGRETQYF. The sequence joins TRBV10-3 to TRBJ2-5; TRBD2 matches 10 bases in the middle. From a lookup of the germline V gene, CDR1 and CDR2 are ENHRY and SYGVKD. At the junction V is shortened by 8 bases and J by 5 bases; bases outside the gene matches: 11. Inclusive of the bounding cysteine and phenylalanine, the CDR3 is 15 residues long. The retained sequence is limited to the CDR3, 45 bases, with the frame set at the first base.